This T cell receptor beta chain was recovered during a study of blood T cell repertoires in COVID-19. Study-wide background: PBMCs, B-cell-depleted T cells, or T cells were the source of the cDNA or gDNA that made up the material.

The CDR3 covers 14 residues. Between the trimmed V and J ends, which lost 5 bases and 5 bases, there was a span of 14 bases. Germline V gives CDR1 LNHDA, CDR2 SQIVND (reference sequence). The data were produced by immunoSEQ multiplex PCR, yet TCRdb's version contains in-frame clones alone and is incomplete. Here the sample spans fewer than 300,000 clones, roughly 91% being singletons. In terms of age and location, participants ranged from about 18 to 89 years and lived in about 25 US areas. Cohort 3 donors counted as recovered after two negative PCRs, clearance, or resolved symptoms. This chain uses TRBV19 with TRBJ2-3; maybe TRBD1 (6 bases). The sample was PBMCs or T cells enriched from blood (not recorded which). The clonotype originates from a man in his forties or fifties who had recovered from COVID-19. Here the CDR3 reads CASSRGTGQDTQYF. In nucleotides, the CDR3 is TGTGCCAGTAGTCGAGGCACAGGGCAAGATACGCAGTATTTT.